A single sample is the source of the 28 T cell receptor beta chains below, sequenced in a study of graft-versus-host responses after intestinal transplantation. Profiling relied on immunoSEQ multiplex PCR, and the TCRdb table lists in-frame clones only, not all of them. The data hold 7,000 to 9,000 clones, with about 29% observed a single time. The source was alloreactive CD4+ T cells from a mixed lymphocyte reaction culture, collected before transplantation. Subset noted: CFSE-low proliferating T cells sorted from roughly 6-day pre-transplant mixed lymphocyte reaction (GvH or HvG direction). Every receptor here comes from a human patient who was an organ donor for intestinal transplantation.

This clone is classed as medium-sized. This chain links TRBV30 with TRBJ2-2; TRBD2 matches 12 bases. The CDR3 is 16 residues long. The germline gives CDR1 GTSNPN, CDR2 SVGIG (reference sequence). The V segment lost 8 bases and the J segment 7 bases; nucleotides outside the gene matches: 14. CDR3 protein: CAQASLAGGPGGELFF. Here the CDR3 DNA reads TGTGCCCAGGCTTCCCTAGCGGGGGGGCCGGGCGGGGAGCTGTTTTTT.

This chain links TRBV5-4 with TRBJ2-5; D is uncertain. Looked up from germline, CDR1 is SGHNT and CDR2 is YYREEE (reference sequence). This CDR3 spans 15 amino acids. Trimming took off 1 base at V and 4 bases at J, with 14 bases between the two ends. CDR3 sequence reads: CASSLPLRSGETQYF. In nucleotides, the CDR3 is TGTGCCAGCAGCTTGCCACTGAGGAGTGGAGAGACCCAGTACTTC. The variable domain in full, completed from reference TRBV5-4 and TRBJ2-5, reads ETGVTQSPTHLIKTRGQQVTLRCSSQSGHNTVSWYQQALGQGPQFIFQYYREEENGRGNFPPRFSGLQFPNYSSELNVNALELDDSALYLCASSLPLRSGETQYFGPGTRLLVL.

This clone was observed a few times. The V and J genes are TRBV11-3 and TRBJ2-3, with TRBD2 matching 14 bases. The V gene end was trimmed by 3 bases and the J gene end by 2 bases; junction bases not matched to a gene: 1. The V gene's germline CDR1 is SGHNT and CDR2 YENEEA. This CDR3 is built from 16 residues. CDR3 DNA: TGTGCCAGCAGCTTGGGACTAGCGGGAGCCACAGATACGCAGTATTTT. This encodes CASSLGLAGATDTQYF.

This clone was detected only a few times. The rearrangement links TRBV18 to TRBJ1-1; no reliable D call. V lost 1 base, J lost 1 base, and 7 bases lay in between. Germline CDR1 reads KGHSH; CDR2 reads LQKENI. This CDR3 contains 14 residues. The CDR3 protein is CASSPQKQNTEAFF. The CDR3 DNA is TGTGCCAGCTCACCACAGAAACAGAACACTGAAGCTTTCTTT.

The V and J genes are TRBV9 and TRBJ2-2; D possibly corresponds to TRBD1 (6 bases). The V end was cut by 3 bases, the J end by 0 bases, with 6 bases between. Germline CDR1 reads SGDLS; CDR2 reads YYNGEE. The CDR3 consists of 14 residues. CDR3 in DNA: TGTGCCAGCAGCGGGACAGCGAACACCGGGGAGCTGTTTTTT. Translation: CASSGTANTGELFF.

This clone was counted between two and nine times. This sequence joins TRBV29-1 and TRBJ2-7; possible D gene TRBD2, 5 bases. In germline, CDR1 is SQVTM, CDR2 ANQGSEA. Trimming took off 4 bases at V and 2 bases at J, with 9 bases between the two ends. This CDR3 is built from 12 residues. DNA of the CDR3: TGCAGCGTTGCTCAGCGGACCTACGAGCAGTACTTC. Translating gives CSVAQRTYEQYF.

Sample share makes this clone medium-sized (0.01 to 0.1%). The rearrangement joins TRBV19 to TRBJ2-7, with D tentatively TRBD1 (5 bases). The CDR3 contains 13 residues. Trimming took off 6 bases at V and 4 bases at J, with 13 bases between the two ends. Per the germline V gene, CDR1 is LNHDA and CDR2 is SQIVND (reference sequence). The DNA for the CDR3 is TGTGCCAGTAGAGAGCAGGGCCTTTACGAGCAGTACTTC. Its translation is CASREQGLYEQYF.

The chain carries TRBV9 and TRBJ1-1; possible D gene TRBD1, 5 bases. V lost 1 base and J 0 bases, leaving 13 bases between the germline ends. Germline V gene data show CDR1 as SGDLS and CDR2 as YYNGEE. CDR3 length: 16 amino acids. The CDR3 is CASSVLVGRVNTEAFF. CDR3 nucleotide sequence: TGTGCCAGCAGCGTACTGGTCGGCAGGGTGAACACTGAAGCTTTCTTT. Full variable domain (missing parts from reference TRBV9 and TRBJ1-1): DSGVTQTPKHLITATGQRVTLRCSPRSGDLSVYWYQQSLDQGLQFLIQYYNGEERAKGNILERFSAQQFPDLHSELNLSSLELGDSALYFCASSVLVGRVNTEAFFGQGTRLTVV.

The chain uses TRBV5-1 and TRBJ2-7; TRBD1 matches 7 bases. Trimming took 0 bases from V and 5 from J; bases not matched to a gene: 5. CDR3 size: 14 residues. Germline V gives CDR1 SGHRS, CDR2 YFSETQ. CDR3 nucleotides: TGCGCCAGCAGCTTGGTTGGGACAGATCACGAGCAGTACTTC. This encodes CASSLVGTDHEQYF.

Within the sample, this clone is medium-sized. V is TRBV29-1 and J is TRBJ1-2; no clear D. V was shortened by 1 base and J by 0 bases, with 12 bases between the two germline ends. The CDR3 runs 15 residues. Germline loops: CDR1 SQVTM, CDR2 ANQGSEA. The CDR3 region is CSVEVGRSANYGYTF. CDR3 sequence (DNA): TGCAGCGTTGAAGTGGGGAGATCCGCTAACTATGGCTACACCTTC.

This clone was seen a handful of times. CDR3 sequence: CASSLTRSSYNEQFF. DNA of the CDR3: TGTGCCAGCAGCTTGACTAGGAGCTCCTACAATGAGCAGTTCTTC. This rearrangement joins TRBV7-8 to TRBJ2-1; maybe TRBD2 (6 bases). V dropped 3 bases and J dropped 0 bases, with 9 bases sitting between them. This CDR3 has 15 amino acids. Germline-derived CDR1 and CDR2 are SGHVS and FQNEAQ.

This clone was counted a few times. The chain joins TRBV4-1 to TRBJ2-1; D is perhaps TRBD1 (6 bases). V was shortened by 4 bases and J by 12 bases, with 16 bases between the two germline ends. The CDR3 spans 13 residues. Germline loops: CDR1 MGHRA, CDR2 YSYEKL. CDR3 in DNA: TGCGCCAGCAGCCTTAGACAGGAACTCGGGCAGTTCTTC. Amino acids: CASSLRQELGQFF.

The rearrangement joins TRBV18 to TRBJ1-1; a weak D match, TRBD1 (6 bases). In germline, CDR1 is KGHSH, CDR2 LQKENI. V lost 3 bases and J 7 bases, leaving 15 bases between the germline ends. This CDR3 spans 14 amino acids. The CDR3 protein is CASSPSAGAGEAFF. Written as DNA, the CDR3 is TGTGCCAGCTCACCCTCCGCAGGGGCGGGTGAAGCTTTCTTT.

A word on this clone: The junction shows a germline mismatch at one end, possibly a read error. The identical CDR3 is also encoded by other nucleotide sequences in the sample. The chain couples TRBV11-3 to TRBJ2-7; 7 bases fit TRBD1. Germline CDR1 SGHNT, CDR2 YENEEA. There are 13 residues in the CDR3. The CDR3 coding sequence is TGTGCCAGCAGTCAGGGGGTTCCCTACGAACAGTACTTC. Translated, it gives CASSQGVPYEQYF. The whole variable domain, filled in from reference TRBV11-3 and TRBJ2-7, reads EAGVVQSPRYKIIEKKQPVAFWCNPISGHNTLYWYLQNLGQGPELLIRYENEEAVDDSQLPKDRFSAERLKGVDSTLKIQPAELGDSAVYLCASSQGVPYEQYFGPGTRLTVT.

This clone was counted between two and nine times. This chain uses TRBV5-8 with TRBJ2-5; 12 bases are shared with TRBD2. The ends lost 0 bases at V and 4 bases at J; junction bases unmatched: 10. The CDR3 is 18 amino acids. Germline V gene data show CDR1 as SGHTS and CDR2 as YDEGEE. CDR3 protein: CASSLVLTSGGRVETQYF. DNA for the CDR3: TGTGCCAGCAGCTTGGTGCTTACTAGCGGGGGGCGAGTAGAGACCCAGTACTTC.

V usage is TRBV7-2 and J usage is TRBJ2-1; D unresolved. Germline V gives CDR1 SGHTA, CDR2 FQGNSA. V lost 5 bases to trimming and J lost 2 bases, with 13 bases between them. There are 15 residues in the CDR3. In DNA form, the CDR3 reads TGTGCCAGCAGCCTAAGACTGCGAACCTACAATGAGCAGTTCTTC. Translation: CASSLRLRTYNEQFF. The full variable domain, its missing parts supplied by reference TRBV7-2 and TRBJ2-1, is GAGVSQSPSNKVTEKGKDVELRCDPISGHTALYWYRQSLGQGLEFLIYFQGNSAPDKSGLPSDRFSAERTGGSVSTLTIQRTQQEDSAVYLCASSLRLRTYNEQFFGPGTRLTVL.

This clone ranks as medium-sized. The CDR3 region has the DNA TGTGCCACCAGCAGAGATAGGCCCAAGCGAGGCGAGCAGTACTTC. It yields the protein CATSRDRPKRGEQYF. This chain links TRBV15 with TRBJ2-7; D not certain. Germline V gene lookup returns CDR1 LNHNV and CDR2 YYDKDF (reference sequence). The CDR3 loop spans 15 amino acids. Deletions cut 0 bases from V and 6 bases from J, with 15 bases between.

This clone was seen just once. J is TRBJ1-1 and V is TRBV11-2; D uncertain. Looked up from germline, CDR1 is SGHAT and CDR2 is FQNNGV. Trimming removed 1 base at V and 11 bases at J, with 11 bases between. There are 12 residues in the CDR3. The CDR3 region is CASSLGAQQAFF. The DNA for the CDR3 is TGTGCCAGCAGCTTAGGGGCTCAGCAGGCTTTCTTT.

As concerns this clone: One junction end disagrees with the germline gene, perhaps due to a read error. The chain is built from TRBV7-3 and TRBJ1-2; TRBD1 matches at 7 bases. Germline V lookup: CDR1 SGHTA, CDR2 FQGTGA. CDR3 length: 14 amino acids. The CDR3 loop is CAGSLTGSGYDYTF. CDR3 nucleotides: TGTGCCGGCAGCTTGACAGGGTCGGGCTATGACTACACCTTC.

V usage is TRBV29-1 and J usage is TRBJ2-2; D gene uncertain. This CDR3 has 12 amino acids. Germline V gives CDR1 SQVTM, CDR2 ANQGSEA. Deletions cut 6 bases from V and 6 bases from J, with 11 bases between. For the CDR3, the DNA is TGCAGCGTAAACGCTCGGTCCGGGGAGCTGTTTTTT. It yields the protein CSVNARSGELFF.

This chain connects TRBV4-1 to TRBJ2-7; TRBD1 aligns across 10 bases. The germline CDR1 and CDR2 sequences are MGHRA and YSYEKL. The V segment lost 2 bases and the J segment 8 bases; nucleotides outside the gene matches: 9. The CDR3 totals 15 residues. CDR3 sequence reads: CASSQPTGGYRQQYF. The CDR3 DNA is TGCGCCAGCAGCCAACCGACAGGGGGCTATCGGCAGCAGTACTTC.

The CDR3 reads CASSLVGGRQEGTQYF. The CDR3 DNA is TGTGCCAGCAGCTTAGTGGGGGGGAGACAGGAGGGGACCCAGTACTTC. V is TRBV7-6 and J is TRBJ2-5, with D possibly being TRBD2 (7 bases). The CDR3 runs to 16 residues. The V gene's germline CDR1 is SGHVS and CDR2 FNYEAQ. V lost 1 base to trimming and J lost 7 bases, with 19 bases between them. The full variable domain, rest sourced from reference TRBV7-6 and TRBJ2-5, is GAGVSQSPRYKVTKRGQDVALRCDPISGHVSLYWYRQALGQGPEFLTYFNYEAQQDKSGLPNDRFSAERPEGSISTLTIQRTEQRDSAMYRCASSLVGGRQEGTQYFGPGTRLLVL.

V usage is TRBV18 and J usage is TRBJ1-5, with 8 bases fitting TRBD1. Germline CDR1 and CDR2: KGHSH and LQKENI. The CDR3 totals 13 residues. Trimming cost V 4 bases and J 5 bases; bases outside gene matches: 1. The CDR3 region has the DNA TGTGCCAGCTCACTGGACAGGGATCAGCCCCAGCATTTT. The encoded protein is CASSLDRDQPQHF.

This clone occurred once. The DNA for the CDR3 is TGTGCCAGCAGTCAGGGGTTAAATCAGCCCCAGCATTTT. Protein product: CASSQGLNQPQHF. The chain links TRBV9 to TRBJ1-5, with D perhaps TRBD1 (6 bases). V dropped 5 bases and J dropped 4 bases, with 10 bases sitting between them. CDR3 length: 13 residues. The germline CDR1 and CDR2 sequences are SGDLS and YYNGEE.

This clone is termed medium-sized. The chain recombines TRBV13 with TRBJ2-5; D may be TRBD1 (6 bases). This CDR3 is built from 14 residues. Germline CDR1 PRHDT, CDR2 FYEKMQ (reference sequence). V lost 2 bases and J lost 5, with 12 bases in between. Here the CDR3 reads CASSLRQGQETQYF. CDR3 bases: TGTGCCAGCAGCTTACGGCAGGGGCAGGAGACCCAGTACTTC.

A few counts support this clone. The chain combines TRBV9 with TRBJ2-3; 7 nucleotides align to TRBD2. CDR1 SGDLS and CDR2 YYNGEE come from the germline V gene. The CDR3 is 15 residues long. With 0 bases clipped from V and 2 bases from J, the junction kept 3 bases outside the gene matches. CDR3 in DNA: TGTGCCAGCAGCGTAGTGGGGGACTACACAGATACGCAGTATTTT. Encoded protein: CASSVVGDYTDTQYF.

This clone was seen just once. The V call is TRBV9, the J call TRBJ1-2; a weak D match, TRBD1 (5 bases). This CDR3 region has 15 residues. V was clipped by 0 bases and J by 7 bases, with 16 bases between them. The germline gives CDR1 SGDLS, CDR2 YYNGEE. The CDR3 DNA reads TGTGCCAGCAGCGTAGGGGCGGTAACAGGTGGTGGCTACACCTTC. Translating it yields CASSVGAVTGGGYTF.

This clone rates as medium-sized. J is TRBJ1-2 and V is TRBV5-4; a weak D match, TRBD1 (5 bases). Trimming left V 3 bases short and J 4 bases short, with 13 bases between. Germline values: CDR1 SGHNT, CDR2 YYREEE (reference sequence). The CDR3 extends over 14 amino acids. The CDR3 DNA is TGTGCCAGCAGCTCGACGACAGCTTCCTATGGCTACACCTTC. Its translation is CASSSTTASYGYTF.